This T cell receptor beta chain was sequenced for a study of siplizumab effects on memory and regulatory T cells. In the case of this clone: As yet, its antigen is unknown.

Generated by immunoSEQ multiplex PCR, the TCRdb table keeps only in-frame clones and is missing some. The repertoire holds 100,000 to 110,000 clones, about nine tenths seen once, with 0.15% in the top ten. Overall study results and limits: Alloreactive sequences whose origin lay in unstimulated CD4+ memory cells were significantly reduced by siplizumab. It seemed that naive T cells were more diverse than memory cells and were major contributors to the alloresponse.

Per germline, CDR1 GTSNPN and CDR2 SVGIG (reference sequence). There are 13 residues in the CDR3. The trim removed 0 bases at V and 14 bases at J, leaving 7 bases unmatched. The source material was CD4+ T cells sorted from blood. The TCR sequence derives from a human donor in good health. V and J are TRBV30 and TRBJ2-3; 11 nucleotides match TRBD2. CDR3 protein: CAWSVTSGGPRYF. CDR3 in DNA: TGTGCCTGGAGTGTCACTAGCGGGGGCCCCCGGTATTTT. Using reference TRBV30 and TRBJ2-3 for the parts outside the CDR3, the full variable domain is SQTIHQWPATLVQPVGSPLSLECTVEGTSNPNLYWYRQAAGRGLQLLFYSVGIGQISSEVPQNLSASRPQDRQFILSSKKLLLSDSGFYLCAWSVTSGGPRYFGPGTRLTVL.